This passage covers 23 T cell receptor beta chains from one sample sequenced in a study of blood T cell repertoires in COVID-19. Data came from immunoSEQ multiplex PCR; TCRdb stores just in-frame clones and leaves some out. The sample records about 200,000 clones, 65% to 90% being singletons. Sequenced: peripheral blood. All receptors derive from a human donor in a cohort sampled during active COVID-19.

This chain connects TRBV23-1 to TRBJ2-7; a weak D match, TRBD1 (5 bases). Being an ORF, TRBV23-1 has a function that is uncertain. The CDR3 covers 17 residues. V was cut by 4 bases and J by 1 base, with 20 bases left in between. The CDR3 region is CASSLLVQGFISYEQYF. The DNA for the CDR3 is TGCGCCAGCAGTCTGCTCGTCCAGGGATTTATTTCCTACGAGCAGTACTTC.

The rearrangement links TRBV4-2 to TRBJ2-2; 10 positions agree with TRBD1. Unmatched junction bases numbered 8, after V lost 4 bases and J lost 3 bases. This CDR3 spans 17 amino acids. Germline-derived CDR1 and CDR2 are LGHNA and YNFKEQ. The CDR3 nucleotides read TGTGCCAGCAGCCTCGGGGGAGACAGGGGGCACACCGGGGAGCTGTTTTTT. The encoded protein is CASSLGGDRGHTGELFF.

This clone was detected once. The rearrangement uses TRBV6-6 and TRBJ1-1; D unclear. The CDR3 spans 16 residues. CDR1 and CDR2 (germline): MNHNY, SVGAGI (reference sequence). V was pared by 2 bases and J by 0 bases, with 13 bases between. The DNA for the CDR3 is TGTGCCAGCAGTTACGGGCGAGCCGGGATGAACACTGAAGCTTTCTTT. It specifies CASSYGRAGMNTEAFF.

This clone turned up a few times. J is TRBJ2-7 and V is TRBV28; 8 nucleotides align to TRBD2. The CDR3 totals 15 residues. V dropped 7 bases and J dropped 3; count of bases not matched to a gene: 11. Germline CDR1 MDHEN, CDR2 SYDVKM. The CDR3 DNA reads TGTGCCAGCAAAAGGGCTAGCGGGTATGGCTACGAGCAGTACTTC. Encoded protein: CASKRASGYGYEQYF.

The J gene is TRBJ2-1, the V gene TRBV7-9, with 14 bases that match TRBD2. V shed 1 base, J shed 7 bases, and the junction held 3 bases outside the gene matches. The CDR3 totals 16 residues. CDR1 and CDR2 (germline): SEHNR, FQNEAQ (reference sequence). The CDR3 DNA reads TGTGCCAGCAGCTTAGTAGGACTAGCGGGAGGTAATGAGCAGTTCTTC. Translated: CASSLVGLAGGNEQFF.

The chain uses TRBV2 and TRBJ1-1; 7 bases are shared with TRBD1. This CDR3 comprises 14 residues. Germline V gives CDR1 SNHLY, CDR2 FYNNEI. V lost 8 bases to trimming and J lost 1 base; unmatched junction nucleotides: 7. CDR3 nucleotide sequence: TGTGCCAGCGACAGGGTTCATGCGAACACTGAAGCTTTCTTT. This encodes CASDRVHANTEAFF.

The DNA of the CDR3 is TGTGCCAGCAGCCCCGGACTAGCGGTATCCTACGAGCAGTACTTC. Amino acids: CASSPGLAVSYEQYF. The chain combines TRBV3-1 (or the pseudogene TRBV3-2) with TRBJ2-7; 10 nucleotides agree with TRBD2. This CDR3 is built from 15 residues. V shed 4 bases and J 1 base; nucleotides not matched to a gene: 4. Germline CDR1 and CDR2: LGHDT and YNNKEL (reference sequence).

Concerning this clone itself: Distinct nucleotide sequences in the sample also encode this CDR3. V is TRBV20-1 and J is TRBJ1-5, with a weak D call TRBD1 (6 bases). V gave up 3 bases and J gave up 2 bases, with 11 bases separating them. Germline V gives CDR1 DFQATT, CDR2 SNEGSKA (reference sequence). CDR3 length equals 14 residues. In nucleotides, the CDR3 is TGCAGTGCTAGTGGCAGGGGTCGCAATCAGCCCCAGCATTTT. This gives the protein CSASGRGRNQPQHF.

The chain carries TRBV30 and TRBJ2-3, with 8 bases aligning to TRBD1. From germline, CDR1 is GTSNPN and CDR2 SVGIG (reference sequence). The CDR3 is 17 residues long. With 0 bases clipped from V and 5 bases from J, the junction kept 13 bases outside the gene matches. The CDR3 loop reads CAWSVGLGRGQGDTQYF. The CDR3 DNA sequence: TGTGCCTGGAGTGTTGGTTTGGGCAGGGGGCAAGGAGATACGCAGTATTTT.

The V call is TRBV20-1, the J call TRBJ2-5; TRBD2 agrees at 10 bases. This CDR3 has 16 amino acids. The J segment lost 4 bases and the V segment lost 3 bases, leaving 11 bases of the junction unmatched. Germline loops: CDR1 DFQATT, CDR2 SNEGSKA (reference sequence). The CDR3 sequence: CSASGVGLAGVETQYF. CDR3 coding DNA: TGCAGTGCTAGTGGGGTTGGTCTAGCGGGAGTAGAGACCCAGTACTTC.

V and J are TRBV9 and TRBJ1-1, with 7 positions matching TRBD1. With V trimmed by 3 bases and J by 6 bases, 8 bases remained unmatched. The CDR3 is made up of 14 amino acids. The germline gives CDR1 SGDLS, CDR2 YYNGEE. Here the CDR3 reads CASSGDRVGAEAFF. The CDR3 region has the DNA TGTGCCAGCAGCGGCGACAGGGTTGGCGCTGAAGCTTTCTTT. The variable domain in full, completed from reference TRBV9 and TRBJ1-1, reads DSGVTQTPKHLITATGQRVTLRCSPRSGDLSVYWYQQSLDQGLQFLIQYYNGEERAKGNILERFSAQQFPDLHSELNLSSLELGDSALYFCASSGDRVGAEAFFGQGTRLTVV.

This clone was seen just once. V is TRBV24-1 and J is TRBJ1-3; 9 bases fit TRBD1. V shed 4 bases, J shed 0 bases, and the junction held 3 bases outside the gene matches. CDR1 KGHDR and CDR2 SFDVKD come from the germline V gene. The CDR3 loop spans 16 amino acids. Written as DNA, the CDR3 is TGTGCCACCAGTGACGGACAGGGGTACTCTGGAAACACCATATATTTT. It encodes CATSDGQGYSGNTIYF.

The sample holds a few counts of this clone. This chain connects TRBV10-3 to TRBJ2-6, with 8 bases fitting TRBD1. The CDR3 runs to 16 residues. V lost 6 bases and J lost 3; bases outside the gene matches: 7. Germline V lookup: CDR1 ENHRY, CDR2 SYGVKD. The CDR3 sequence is CAISIQGGGGANVLTF. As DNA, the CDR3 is TGTGCCATCAGCATACAGGGGGGCGGTGGGGCCAACGTCCTGACTTTC.

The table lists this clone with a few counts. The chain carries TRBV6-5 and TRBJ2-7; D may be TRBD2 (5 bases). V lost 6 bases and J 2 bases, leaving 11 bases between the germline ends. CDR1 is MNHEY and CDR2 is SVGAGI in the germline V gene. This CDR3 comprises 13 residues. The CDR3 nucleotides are TGTGCCAGCAGGTTCGCGGAGGCCTACGAGCAGTACTTC. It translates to CASRFAEAYEQYF.

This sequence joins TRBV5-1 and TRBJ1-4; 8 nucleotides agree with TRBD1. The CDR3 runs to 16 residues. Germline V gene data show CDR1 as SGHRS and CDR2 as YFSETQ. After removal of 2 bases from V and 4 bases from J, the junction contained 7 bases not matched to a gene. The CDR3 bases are TGCGCCAGCAGCTTTACAGGGGGGCTTGGTAATGAAAAACTGTTTTTT. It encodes CASSFTGGLGNEKLFF.

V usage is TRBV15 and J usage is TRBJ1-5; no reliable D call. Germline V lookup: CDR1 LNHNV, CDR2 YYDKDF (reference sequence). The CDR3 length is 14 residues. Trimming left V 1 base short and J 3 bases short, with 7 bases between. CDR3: CATSRGATNQPQHF. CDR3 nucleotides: TGTGCCACCAGCAGAGGGGCCACCAATCAGCCCCAGCATTTT. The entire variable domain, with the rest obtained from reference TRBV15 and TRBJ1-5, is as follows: DAMVIQNPRYQVTQFGKPVTLSCSQTLNHNVMYWYQQKSSQAPKLLFHYYDKDFNNEADTPDNFQSRRPNTSFCFLDIRSPGLGDTAMYLCATSRGATNQPQHFGDGTRLSIL.

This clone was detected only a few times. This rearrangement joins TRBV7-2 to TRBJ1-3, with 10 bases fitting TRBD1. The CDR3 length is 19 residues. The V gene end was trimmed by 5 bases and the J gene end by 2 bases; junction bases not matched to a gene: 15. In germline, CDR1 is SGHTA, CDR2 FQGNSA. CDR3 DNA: TGTGCCAGCAGCCCCCTGGGACAGGGGCGACTACTGACTGGAAACACCATATATTTT. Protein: CASSPLGQGRLLTGNTIYF.

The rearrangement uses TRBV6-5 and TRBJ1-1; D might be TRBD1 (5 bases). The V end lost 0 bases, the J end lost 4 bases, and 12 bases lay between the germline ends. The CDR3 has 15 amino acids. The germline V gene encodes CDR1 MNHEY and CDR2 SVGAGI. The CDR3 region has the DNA TGTGCCAGCAGTTACTCCGGCAGGGCGAGCACTGAAGCTTTCTTT. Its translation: CASSYSGRASTEAFF.

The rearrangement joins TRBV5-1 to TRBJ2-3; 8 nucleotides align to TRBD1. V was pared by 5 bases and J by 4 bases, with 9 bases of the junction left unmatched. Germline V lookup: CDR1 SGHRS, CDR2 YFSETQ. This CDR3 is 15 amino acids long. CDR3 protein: CASSPDRGVSDTQYF. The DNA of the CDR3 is TGCGCCAGCAGTCCCGACAGGGGTGTCTCAGATACGCAGTATTTT.

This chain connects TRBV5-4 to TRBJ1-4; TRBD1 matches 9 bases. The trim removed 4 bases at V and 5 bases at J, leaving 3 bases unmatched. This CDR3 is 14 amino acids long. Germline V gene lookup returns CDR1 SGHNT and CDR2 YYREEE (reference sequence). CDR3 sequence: CASSPGQGNEKLFF. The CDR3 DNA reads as TGTGCCAGCAGCCCGGGACAGGGAAATGAAAAACTGTTTTTT.

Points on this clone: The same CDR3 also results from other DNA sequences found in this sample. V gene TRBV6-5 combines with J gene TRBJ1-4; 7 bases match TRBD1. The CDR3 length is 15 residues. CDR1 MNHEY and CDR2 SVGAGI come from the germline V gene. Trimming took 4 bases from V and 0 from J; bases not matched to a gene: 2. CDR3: CASSLTGSTNEKLFF. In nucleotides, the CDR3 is TGTGCCAGCAGTTTGACAGGGTCAACTAATGAAAAACTGTTTTTT.

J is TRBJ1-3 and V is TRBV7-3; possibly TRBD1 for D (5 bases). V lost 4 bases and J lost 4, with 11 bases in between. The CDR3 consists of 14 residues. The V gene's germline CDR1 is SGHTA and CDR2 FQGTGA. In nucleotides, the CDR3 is TGTGCCAGCAGCTCGGCGGGGCCGGGAAACACCATATATTTT. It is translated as CASSSAGPGNTIYF.

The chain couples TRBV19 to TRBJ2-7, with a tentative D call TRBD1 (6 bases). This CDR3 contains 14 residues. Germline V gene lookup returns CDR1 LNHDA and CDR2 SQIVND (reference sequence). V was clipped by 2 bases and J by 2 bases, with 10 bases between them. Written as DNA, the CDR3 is TGTGCCAGTAGTATAACTTCAGGGGCCTACGAGCAGTACTTC. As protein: CASSITSGAYEQYF.